These T cell receptor beta chains were read from a single sample in a study of T cells after yellow fever vaccination. TCRdb recomputed calls from the 5' RACE reads with MiXCR, one row per CDR3 protein. Counted here are some 400,000 distinct CDR3 sequences, around a sixth occurring once; the ten biggest clones make up 18%. The sequences come from PBMCs, collected before the yellow fever booster vaccination. Receptors were obtained from a man between 18 and 35 years old who received the YFV17D yellow fever vaccine. CDR3s include the opening cysteine and the closing phenylalanine or tryptophan. The order of the fields is CDR3 length, clone size, J gene, D gene, V gene, CDR3 DNA, CDR3 protein. The D gene is left open where the match is weak. Clone size is not always given. Where it is, it says once, few, many or a class for expanded clones.

13,few,TRBJ2-4,TRBD2,TRBV12-3/TRBV12-4,TGTGCCAGCAGACTAGGCGGGGGAGACATTCAGTACTTC,CASRLGGGDIQYF
13,NA,TRBJ1-1,NA,TRBV30,TGTGCCTGGAGTGGACAGTTGAACACTGAAGCTTTCTTT,CAWSGQLNTEAFF
12,many,TRBJ2-1,TRBD2,TRBV10-3,TGTGCCACCGGACTAGCGGGGGGGCTGGAGTTCTTC,CATGLAGGLEFF
12,NA,TRBJ2-1,NA,TRBV12-3/TRBV12-4,TGTGCCAGCAGAGACATCTACAATGAGCAGTTCTTC,CASRDIYNEQFF
16,NA,TRBJ2-5,TRBD2,TRBV5-1,TGCGCCAGCAGCTTCCATAGCGGGGGGGGCCAAGAGACCCAGTACTTC,CASSFHSGGGQETQYF
14,NA,TRBJ2-7,NA,TRBV7-2,TGTGCCAGCAGCTTAGGCTTGGGGGCCTACGAGCAGTACTTC,CASSLGLGAYEQYF
16,few,TRBJ2-6,NA,TRBV4-3,TGCGCCAGCAGCCGCGGGACAGATGCTGGGGCCAACGTCCTGACTTTC,CASSRGTDAGANVLTF
13,few,TRBJ1-5,TRBD1,TRBV12-3/TRBV12-4,TGTGCCAGCAGTGTCGACAGGGAGCAGCCCCAGCATTTT,CASSVDREQPQHF
13,NA,TRBJ2-1,NA,TRBV19,TGTGCCAGTAGTATTCTCAGGGCCAATGAGCAGTTCTTC,CASSILRANEQFF
11,few,TRBJ2-1,NA,TRBV29-1,TGCAGCGGAAACAGCCGCCTGGAGCAGTTCTTC,CSGNSRLEQFF
14,few,TRBJ1-1,TRBD1,TRBV6-5,TGTGCCAGCAGACCGGACAGGATGAACACTGAAGCTTTCTTT,CASRPDRMNTEAFF
15,few,TRBJ2-5,NA,TRBV7-2,TGTGCCAGCAGCAGATACAGGGCCCCTCAAGAGACCCAGTACTTC,CASSRYRAPQETQYF
16,NA,TRBJ1-5,NA,TRBV4-1,TGCGCCAGCAGCCAAGATCGAAGGGGACTCGGACAGCCCCAGCATTTT,CASSQDRRGLGQPQHF
16,NA,TRBJ2-5,TRBD2,TRBV20-1,TGCAGTGCTAGAGACCCAAGGCGGGGGGGTTTCCAGACCCAGTACTTC,CSARDPRRGGFQTQYF
15,NA,TRBJ1-4,NA,TRBV7-2,TGTGCCAGCACCCCGGGGGGGGTAAGGGGGGAAAAACTGTTTTTT,CASTPGGVRGEKLFF
14,many,TRBJ1-5,TRBD1,TRBV12-3/TRBV12-4,TGTGCCAGCAGAATCGGGACAGCTAATCAGCCCCAGCATTTT,CASRIGTANQPQHF
13,many,TRBJ1-5,NA,TRBV15,TGTGCCACCAGCCCTAATTATGTACGTCCCCAGCATTTT,CATSPNYVRPQHF
14,many,TRBJ2-7,NA,TRBV5-1,TGCGCCAGCAGCTTGGAATCAGGGCGGCGCGAGCAGTACTTC,CASSLESGRREQYF
14,NA,TRBJ1-2,NA,TRBV7-9,TGTGCCAGCAGCTCCAGGGATCCGGGCTATGGCTACACCTTC,CASSSRDPGYGYTF
16,NA,TRBJ2-1,TRBD2,TRBV6-6,TGTGCCAGCAGATCTAGCGGGGGGGCCCTGAACATTGAGCAGTTCTTC,CASRSSGGALNIEQFF
13,many,TRBJ1-2,NA,TRBV18,TGTGCCAGCTCACCACGGACTGGTGATGGCTACACCTTC,CASSPRTGDGYTF
14,NA,TRBJ1-1,NA,TRBV6-6,TGTGCCAGCATCCGGGAAGGGCCGAACACTGAAGCTTTCTTT,CASIREGPNTEAFF
17,NA,TRBJ2-1,NA,TRBV24-1,TGTGCCACCAGTGATTCTCATGGTCGGAGAATAGTCAATGAGCAGTTCTTC,CATSDSHGRRIVNEQFF
16,NA,TRBJ1-5,NA,TRBV18,TGTGCCAGCTCACTAGTTCCGGCAGCACGCAATCAGCCCCAGCATTTT,CASSLVPAARNQPQHF